This is a list of T cell receptor beta chains from one sample in a study of blood T cell repertoires in COVID-19. Assay: immunoSEQ multiplex PCR; the TCRdb copy retains only in-frame clones and omits some. Here the sample spans about 59,000 clones, over 70% being singletons. Sequences were obtained from peripheral blood. The receptors originated from a woman in her seventies with acute or convalescent COVID-19. The conserved cysteine and the conserved F or W are not part of the CDR3 here.

v_call,cdr3_aa
TRBV18,ASSPTTANFRGFNSPLH
TRBV5-5,ASSLWRGDNEQF
TRBV19,ATGRGGPYEQY
TRBV7-9,ASSLVVRGNEQF
TRBV6-5,ASSTSGGATETQY
TRBV30,AWSPDPGGTTEAF
TRBV6-5,AAWGGGANTGELF
TRBV11-2,ASRYRGSNEKLF
TRBV15,ATSRLMTGTEAF
TRBV6-5,ASNGQYEQY
TRBV12-3/TRBV12-4,ASSPTVSYGYT
TRBV5-6,ASSFNRGENYGYT
TRBV30,AWRGDSDGYT
TRBV5-4,ASSANRGRLNTEAF
TRBV7-7,ASSFLATSGLDGELF
TRBV28,ASSFQGGRYGYT
TRBV18,ASSSGNNSPLH
TRBV6-5,ASSSKSSGNTIY
TRBV3-1/TRBV3-2,ASSRQGGRTGELF
TRBV12-3/TRBV12-4,ASSFGDTIY
TRBV20-1,SASWSGGAYGYT
TRBV2,ASGGLAGLRGEQF
TRBV7-9,ASSLGRGNDNQPQH
TRBV9,ASSAQGASGNTIY
TRBV6-5,ASESTGELF
TRBV4-2,ASSHRLAGYGDTQY
TRBV29-1,SVGLPERQETQY
TRBV30,AWSWGDEKLF
TRBV10-3,AISESTGGEQY
TRBV11-2,ASSRRRDYGYT